The sequence of this TCR beta chain was determined in a study of human T cells and chemical hapten exposure. Indicated time point: healthy volunteer bleed at 6 weeks. The template was total RNA from unfractionated whole blood. This CDR3 is built from 13 residues. After removal of 7 bases from V and 7 bases from J, the junction contained 8 bases not matched to a gene. CDR1 is MNHEY and CDR2 is SMNVEV in the germline V gene (reference sequence). Unique molecular identifiers were linked by the library to individual cDNA molecules. Authors' methods: Per-sample TCR counts ranged from about 20,000 to 750,000, median around 100,000. TCRdb re-called the RACE reads with MiXCR, one entry per CDR3 protein. TCRdb's processing, not the study's, gives the V and J calls here. The sample contains around 47,000 distinct CDR3 sequences, about 3.7% of which appear only once. Notes on this clonotype: Its antigen remains unidentified.

The study, taken as a whole, reports: Unchanged with DPC sensitization were TCRs above 1 in 1000 frequency.

This clonotype originated in a human donor in good health. Some clones in this sample may be carry-over from other donors' samples. Source material: whole blood. The rearrangement uses TRBV27 and TRBJ1-2; 8 positions agree with TRBD1. This chain's CDR3 is CASNSPGQGGYTF. The CDR3 nucleotides are TGTGCCAGCAACAGCCCCGGACAGGGTGGCTACACCTTC.